One and the same sample provided the 20 T cell receptor beta chains below, sequenced in a study of T cells after yellow fever vaccination. TCRdb reanalysed the 5' RACE reads using MiXCR and keeps one entry per CDR3 protein. The sample lists under 600,000 distinct CDR3 sequences; 20% to 25% were seen once. The specimen comprised PBMCs, sampled roughly 20 days after the first yellow fever vaccination. These receptors were collected from a young man who received the YFV17D yellow fever vaccine.

The rearrangement joins TRBV4-1 to TRBJ2-7, with 7 bases identical to TRBD1. Germline V gene lookup returns CDR1 MGHRA and CDR2 YSYEKL. V trimming: 2 bases; J trimming: 4 bases; junction bases outside the gene matches: 8. CDR3 length: 15 residues. CDR3 nucleotides: TGCGCCAGCAGCCAAACGCCGGGACAGCTTTACGAGCAGTACTTC. This gives the protein CASSQTPGQLYEQYF.

This clonotype was picked up many times. The chain recombines TRBV18 with TRBJ2-3, with D hard to call. CDR3 length equals 12 residues. Germline loops: CDR1 KGHSH, CDR2 LQKENI. V was clipped by 8 bases and J by 2 bases, with 8 bases between them. The DNA for the CDR3 is TGTGCCAGCAGTCCGACCACAGATACGCAGTATTTT. Protein: CASSPTTDTQYF. The whole variable domain, filled in from reference TRBV18 and TRBJ2-3, reads NAGVMQNPRHLVRRRGQEARLRCSPMKGHSHVYWYRQLPEEGLKFMVYLQKENIIDESGMPKERFSAEFPKEGPSILRIQQVVRGDSAAYFCASSPTTDTQYFGPGTRLTVL.

The chain links TRBV5-1 to TRBJ2-2; a possible D gene is TRBD2 (5 bases). Trimming removed 4 bases from V and 5 bases from J, with 18 bases in between. CDR1 is SGHRS and CDR2 is YFSETQ in the germline V gene. The CDR3 extends over 16 amino acids. The CDR3 is CASSLALRGRTGELFF. The CDR3 coding sequence is TGCGCCAGCAGCCTGGCCCTACGGGGTCGAACCGGGGAGCTGTTTTTT.

There are a few counts of this clonotype. The chain employs TRBV5-1 and TRBJ2-1; 7 positions match TRBD2. The CDR3 spans 16 residues. V was pared by 2 bases and J by 2 bases, with 7 bases of the junction left unmatched. The germline gives CDR1 SGHRS, CDR2 YFSETQ. The CDR3 DNA sequence: TGCGCCAGCAGCTTAGAGAGAGCGGGGCCCTACAATGAGCAGTTCTTC. It specifies CASSLERAGPYNEQFF.

This clonotype was counted only a few times. The CDR3 loop reads CAIRGPRGYEQYV. CDR3 in DNA: TGTGCCATCAGGGGTCCGCGGGGGTACGAGCAGTACGTC. The chain is built from TRBV10-3 and TRBJ2-7; 7 bases fit TRBD2. The CDR3 is 13 residues long. The V gene end was trimmed by 6 bases and the J gene end by 4 bases; junction bases not matched to a gene: 6. Per the germline V gene, CDR1 is ENHRY and CDR2 is SYGVKD.

The chain combines TRBV20-1 with TRBJ1-5; TRBD1 agrees at 11 bases. V gave up 5 bases and J gave up 0 bases; unmatched junction bases: 18. The CDR3 has 20 amino acids. The germline V gene encodes CDR1 DFQATT and CDR2 SNEGSKA (reference sequence). The DNA for the CDR3 is TGCAGTGCTCCCCAGGACAGGGGGCTACTTAGGCCCTATAGCAATCAGCCCCAGCATTTT. As protein: CSAPQDRGLLRPYSNQPQHF.

The chain joins TRBV19 to TRBJ1-1, with D perhaps matching TRBD1 (6 bases). Trimming cost V 5 bases and J 8 bases, with 24 bases left between them. This CDR3 has 16 residues. From germline, CDR1 is LNHDA and CDR2 SQIVND (reference sequence). CDR3 amino acids: CASSWRSTGLYSEAFF. The CDR3 DNA is TGTGCCAGTAGTTGGCGGTCAACAGGGCTTTACTCAGAAGCTTTCTTT.

The sample holds a few counts of this clonotype. The V gene is TRBV12-3 or TRBV12-4, the J gene TRBJ2-5; 8 bases map to TRBD2. The junction had 2 bases not matched to a gene; V was cut back by 3 bases and J by 5 bases. This CDR3 contains 13 residues. The DNA for the CDR3 is TGTGCCAGCAGTTTGTCTAGCGGGGAGACCCAGTACTTC. Protein product: CASSLSSGETQYF.

V gene TRBV12-3 or TRBV12-4 combines with J gene TRBJ1-5; weak D call: TRBD1 (5 bases). With 3 bases removed from V and 4 bases from J, the gap between germline ends came to 13 bases. This CDR3 region has 15 residues. The CDR3 sequence is CASSLNREGNQPQHF. The DNA for the CDR3 is TGTGCCAGCAGTTTGAACAGAGAGGGGAATCAGCCCCAGCATTTT.

This clonotype was seen repeatedly, ten times or more. V usage is TRBV7-9 and J usage is TRBJ1-5; the D gene is possibly TRBD1 (5 bases). The CDR3 sequence is 14 residues long. Per germline, CDR1 SEHNR and CDR2 FQNEAQ (reference sequence). V lost 2 bases to trimming and J lost 6 bases, with 11 bases between them. DNA for the CDR3: TGTGCCAGCAGCTTATCCGGCGGGGGTCAGCCCCAGCATTTT. It codes for CASSLSGGGQPQHF.

The chain employs TRBV9 and TRBJ2-3; no clear D. The V gene's germline CDR1 is SGDLS and CDR2 YYNGEE. The V gene lost 0 bases and the J gene lost 6 bases, with 5 bases spanning the gap. CDR3 size: 12 residues. The CDR3 DNA reads TGTGCCAGCAGCGTAGAGTCGGATACGCAGTATTTT. As protein: CASSVESDTQYF.

The V gene is TRBV5-4, the J gene TRBJ1-4; 8 bases align to TRBD1. The V and J ends lost 4 bases and 4 bases, in that order; junction bases with no gene match: 6. This CDR3 comprises 15 residues. Germline V gene sequence: CDR1 SGHNT, CDR2 YYREEE (reference sequence). CDR3 in amino acids: CASSQGQGLNEKLFF. The CDR3 DNA reads as TGTGCCAGCAGCCAAGGACAGGGACTTAATGAAAAACTGTTTTTT.

This clonotype occurred once. V and J are TRBV5-4 and TRBJ1-2; possible D gene TRBD1, 6 bases. There are 15 residues in the CDR3. Germline CDR1 SGHNT, CDR2 YYREEE (reference sequence). Trimming took 5 bases from V and 1 from J, leaving 15 bases between them. The CDR3 nucleotides read TGTGCCAGCAGGGCGACAGGATACTTTAACTATGGCTACACCTTC. Translation: CASRATGYFNYGYTF.

This clonotype was seen a few times. In DNA form, the CDR3 reads TGCGCCAGCAGCCAGGGGGTGGTCTCTGGGGCCAACGTCCTGACTTTC. Encoded protein: CASSQGVVSGANVLTF. V and J are TRBV4-3 and TRBJ2-6; possibly TRBD1 or TRBD2 for D (5 bases each). The CDR3 totals 16 residues. The ends were cut back, 3 bases at V and 0 bases at J, with 9 bases in the middle. In germline, CDR1 is LGHNA, CDR2 YSLEER.

V gene TRBV4-2 combines with J gene TRBJ2-7; 13 nucleotides match TRBD2. Trimming cost V 4 bases and J 5 bases; bases outside gene matches: 5. Per the germline V gene, CDR1 is LGHNA and CDR2 is YNFKEQ. This CDR3 is built from 15 residues. This CDR3 is CASSPRGLAGDEQYV. The CDR3, as DNA: TGTGCCAGCAGCCCACGAGGACTAGCGGGGGACGAGCAGTACGTC.

This clonotype was found a few times. This chain connects TRBV29-1 to TRBJ1-1; D possibly corresponds to TRBD1 (5 bases). The germline V gene has CDR1 SQVTM and CDR2 ANQGSEA. Deletions cut 1 base from V and 4 bases from J, with 10 bases between. The CDR3 covers 13 residues. The chain's CDR3 is CSVEVGGGTEAFF. The CDR3 coding sequence is TGCAGCGTTGAAGTCGGGGGGGGCACTGAAGCTTTCTTT.

The gene calls are TRBV4-3 and TRBJ2-3, with D uncertain. Between the trimmed V and J ends, which lost 4 bases and 6 bases, there was a span of 14 bases. Germline V CDR1 and CDR2: LGHNA, YSLEER. The CDR3 is made up of 14 amino acids. CDR3: CASSLEPYGDTQYF. The CDR3 region has the DNA TGCGCCAGCAGCCTGGAACCCTACGGGGATACGCAGTATTTT.

At least ten counts were recorded for this clonotype. The V call is TRBV11-1, the J call TRBJ2-1; tentative D call: TRBD2 (5 bases). The length of the CDR3 is 16 residues. In germline, CDR1 is SGHAT, CDR2 FQDESV (reference sequence). Trimming cost V 4 bases and J 3 bases, with 16 bases left between them. As DNA, the CDR3 is TGTGCCAGCAGCTCCCGGAGCCTCGGGGTCTACAATGAGCAGTTCTTC. Encoded protein: CASSSRSLGVYNEQFF.

This clonotype was counted between two and nine times. The DNA of the CDR3 is TGTGCCAGCAGGGATCAGCCCCAGCATTTT. As protein: CASRDQPQHF. This chain joins TRBV19 and TRBJ1-5; the D gene is possibly TRBD1 (5 bases). The CDR3 is 10 amino acids. The germline gives CDR1 LNHDA, CDR2 SQIVND (reference sequence). Trimming removed 9 bases at V and 5 bases at J, with 5 bases between.

This clonotype has more than one count but fewer than ten. The chain carries TRBV20-1 and TRBJ2-5, with D unclear. Germline V gene lookup returns CDR1 DFQATT and CDR2 SNEGSKA (reference sequence). This CDR3 has 14 amino acids. V lost 1 base and J lost 5, with 14 bases in between. The CDR3 DNA reads TGCAGTGCTAGAGGCGATCTAGTCAGCGAGACCCAGTACTTC. As protein: CSARGDLVSETQYF.